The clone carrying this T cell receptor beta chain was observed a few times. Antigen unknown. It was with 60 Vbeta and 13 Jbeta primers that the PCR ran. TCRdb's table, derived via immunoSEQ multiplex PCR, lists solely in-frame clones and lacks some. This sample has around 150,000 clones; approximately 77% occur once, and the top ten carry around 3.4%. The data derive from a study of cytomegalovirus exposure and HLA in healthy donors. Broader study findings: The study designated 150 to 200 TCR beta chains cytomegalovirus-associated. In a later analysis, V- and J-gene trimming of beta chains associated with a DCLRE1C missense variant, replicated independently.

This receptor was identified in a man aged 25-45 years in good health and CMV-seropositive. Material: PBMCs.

CDR3: CASSEQIGGSEETQYF. In DNA, the CDR3 is TGCGCCAGCAGTGAGCAAATAGGGGGCTCTGAAGAGACCCAGTACTTC. The chain uses TRBV10-1 and TRBJ2-5, with 7 bases matching TRBD1. Germline CDR1 and CDR2: WNHNN and SYGVQD (reference sequence). The CDR3 has 16 amino acids. With 2 bases clipped from V and 3 bases from J, the junction kept 9 bases outside the gene matches.